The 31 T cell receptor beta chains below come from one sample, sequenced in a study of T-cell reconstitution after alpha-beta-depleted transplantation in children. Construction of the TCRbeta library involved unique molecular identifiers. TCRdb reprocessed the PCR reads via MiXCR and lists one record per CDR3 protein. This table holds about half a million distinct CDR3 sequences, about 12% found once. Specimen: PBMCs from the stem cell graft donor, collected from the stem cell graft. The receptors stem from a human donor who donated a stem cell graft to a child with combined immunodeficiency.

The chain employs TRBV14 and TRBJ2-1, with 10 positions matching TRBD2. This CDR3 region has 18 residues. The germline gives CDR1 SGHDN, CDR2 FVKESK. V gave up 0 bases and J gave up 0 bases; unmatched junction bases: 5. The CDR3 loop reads CASSQDRAGGSSYNEQFF. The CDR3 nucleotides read TGTGCCAGCAGCCAAGATCGAGCGGGAGGGAGCTCCTACAATGAGCAGTTCTTC.

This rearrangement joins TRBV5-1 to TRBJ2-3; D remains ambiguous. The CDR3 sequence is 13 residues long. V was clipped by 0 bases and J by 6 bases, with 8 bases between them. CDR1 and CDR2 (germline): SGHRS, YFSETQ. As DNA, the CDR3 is TGCGCCAGCAGCTTGGACGGATGGGATACGCAGTATTTT. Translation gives CASSLDGWDTQYF.

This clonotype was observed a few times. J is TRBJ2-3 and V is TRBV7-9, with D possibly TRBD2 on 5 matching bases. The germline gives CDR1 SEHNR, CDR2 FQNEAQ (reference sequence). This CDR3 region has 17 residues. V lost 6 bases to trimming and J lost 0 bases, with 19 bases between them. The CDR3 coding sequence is TGTGCCAGCAGTCATCCCGGACTCTTAATCAGCACAGATACGCAGTATTTT. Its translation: CASSHPGLLISTDTQYF.

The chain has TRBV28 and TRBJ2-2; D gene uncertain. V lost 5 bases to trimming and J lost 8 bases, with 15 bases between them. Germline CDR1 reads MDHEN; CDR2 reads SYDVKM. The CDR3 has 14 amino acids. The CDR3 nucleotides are TGTGCCAGCAGTCCACTCACTCAGTCGGGGGAGCTGTTTTTT. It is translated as CASSPLTQSGELFF.

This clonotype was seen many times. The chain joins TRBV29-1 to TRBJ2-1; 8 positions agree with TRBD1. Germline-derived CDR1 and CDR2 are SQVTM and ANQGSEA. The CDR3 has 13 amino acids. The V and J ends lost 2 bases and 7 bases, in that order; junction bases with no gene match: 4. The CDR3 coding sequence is TGCAGCGTTGAACTAAACAGGGGGAATGAGCAGTTCTTC. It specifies CSVELNRGNEQFF.

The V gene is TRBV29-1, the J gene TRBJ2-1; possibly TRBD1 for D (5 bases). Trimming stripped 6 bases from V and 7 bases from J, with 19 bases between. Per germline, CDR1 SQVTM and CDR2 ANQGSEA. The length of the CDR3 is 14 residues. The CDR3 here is CSVRFRTPTNEQFF. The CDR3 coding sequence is TGCAGCGTCCGTTTCCGGACACCCACAAATGAGCAGTTCTTC.

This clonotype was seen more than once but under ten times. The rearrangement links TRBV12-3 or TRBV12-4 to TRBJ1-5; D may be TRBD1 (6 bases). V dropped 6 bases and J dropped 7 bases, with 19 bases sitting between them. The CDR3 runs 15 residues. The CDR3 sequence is CASSRNRVSSQPQHF. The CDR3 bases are TGTGCCAGCAGCCGAAACAGGGTTTCTTCCCAGCCCCAGCATTTT.

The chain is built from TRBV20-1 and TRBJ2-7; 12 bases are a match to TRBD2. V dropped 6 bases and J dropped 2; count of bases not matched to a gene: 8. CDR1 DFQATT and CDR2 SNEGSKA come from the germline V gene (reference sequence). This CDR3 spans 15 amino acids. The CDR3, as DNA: TGCAGTGCAGAGCAGGCTAGCGGGGGGGCCTACGAGCAGTACTTC. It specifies CSAEQASGGAYEQYF.

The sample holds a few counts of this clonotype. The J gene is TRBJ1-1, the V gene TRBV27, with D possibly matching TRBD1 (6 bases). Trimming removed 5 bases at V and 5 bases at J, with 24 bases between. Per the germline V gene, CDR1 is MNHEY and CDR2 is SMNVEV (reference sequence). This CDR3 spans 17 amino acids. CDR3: CASSPTGGLGLGTEAFF. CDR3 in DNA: TGTGCCAGCAGTCCGACCGGGGGGCTTGGTCTTGGGACTGAAGCTTTCTTT.

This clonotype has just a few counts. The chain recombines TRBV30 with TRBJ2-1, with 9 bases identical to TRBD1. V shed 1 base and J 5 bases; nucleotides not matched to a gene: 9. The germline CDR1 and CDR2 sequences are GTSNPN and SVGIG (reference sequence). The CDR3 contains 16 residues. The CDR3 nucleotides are TGTGCCTGGAGTGACCCGAGACAGGGGGGCCACAATGAGCAGTTCTTC. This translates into CAWSDPRQGGHNEQFF. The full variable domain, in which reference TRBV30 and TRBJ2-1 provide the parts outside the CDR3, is SQTIHQWPATLVQPVGSPLSLECTVEGTSNPNLYWYRQAAGRGLQLLFYSVGIGQISSEVPQNLSASRPQDRQFILSSKKLLLSDSGFYLCAWSDPRQGGHNEQFFGPGTRLTVL.

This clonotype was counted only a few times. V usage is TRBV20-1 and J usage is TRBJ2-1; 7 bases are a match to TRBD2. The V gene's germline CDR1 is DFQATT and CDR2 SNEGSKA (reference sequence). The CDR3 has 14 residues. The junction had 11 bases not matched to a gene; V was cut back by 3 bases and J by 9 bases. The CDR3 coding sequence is TGCAGTGCTAGGGGTGGCGGGAGTTCGACTGAGCAGTTCTTC. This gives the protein CSARGGGSSTEQFF.

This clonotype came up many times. As DNA, the CDR3 is TGTGCCAGCAGCCATCACCCCGGGACAGGAATATCTTCCTACAATGAGCAGTTCTTC. As protein: CASSHHPGTGISSYNEQFF. The V and J genes are TRBV14 and TRBJ2-1, with 8 positions matching TRBD1. Germline V gene data show CDR1 as SGHDN and CDR2 as FVKESK. The CDR3 extends over 19 amino acids. Trimming at V came to 3 bases and at J to 1 base, leaving 14 bases not matched to a gene.

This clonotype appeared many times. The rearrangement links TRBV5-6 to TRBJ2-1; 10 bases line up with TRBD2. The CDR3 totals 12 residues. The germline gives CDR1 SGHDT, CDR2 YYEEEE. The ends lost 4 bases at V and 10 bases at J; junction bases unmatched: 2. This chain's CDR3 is CASSPLAGEQFF. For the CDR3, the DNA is TGTGCCAGCAGCCCACTAGCGGGAGAGCAGTTCTTC.

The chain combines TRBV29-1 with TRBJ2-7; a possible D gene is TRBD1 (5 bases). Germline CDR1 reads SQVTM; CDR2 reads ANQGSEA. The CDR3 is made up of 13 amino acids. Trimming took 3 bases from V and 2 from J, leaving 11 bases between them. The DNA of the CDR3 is TGCAGCGTTGAGGGTCAGGGCCCCTACGAGCAGTACTTC. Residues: CSVEGQGPYEQYF.

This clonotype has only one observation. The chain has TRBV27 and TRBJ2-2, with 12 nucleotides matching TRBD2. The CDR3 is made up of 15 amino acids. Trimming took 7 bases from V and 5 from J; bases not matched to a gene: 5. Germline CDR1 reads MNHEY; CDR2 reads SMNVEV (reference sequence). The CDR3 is CASKLAGGLTGELFF. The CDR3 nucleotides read TGTGCCAGCAAACTAGCGGGAGGTCTAACCGGGGAGCTGTTTTTT.

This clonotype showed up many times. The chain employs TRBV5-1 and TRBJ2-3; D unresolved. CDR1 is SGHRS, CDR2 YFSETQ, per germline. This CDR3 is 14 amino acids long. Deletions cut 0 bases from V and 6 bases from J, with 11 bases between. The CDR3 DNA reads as TGCGCCAGCAGCTTGGGAGGCCTTGCTGATACGCAGTATTTT. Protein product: CASSLGGLADTQYF.

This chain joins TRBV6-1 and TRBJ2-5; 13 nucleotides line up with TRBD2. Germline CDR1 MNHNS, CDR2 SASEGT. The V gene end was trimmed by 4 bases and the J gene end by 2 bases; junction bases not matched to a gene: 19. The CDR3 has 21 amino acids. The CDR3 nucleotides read TGTGCCAGCAGTGGGCTACGCGGGGGGGGACTAGCGGGGTCACCTCAAGAGACCCAGTACTTC. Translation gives CASSGLRGGGLAGSPQETQYF.

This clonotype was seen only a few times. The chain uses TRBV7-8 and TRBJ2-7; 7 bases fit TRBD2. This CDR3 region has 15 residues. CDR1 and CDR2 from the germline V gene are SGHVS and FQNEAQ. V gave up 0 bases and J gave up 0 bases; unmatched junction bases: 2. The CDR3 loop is CASSLASGPSYEQYF. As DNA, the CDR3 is TGTGCCAGCAGCTTAGCTAGCGGGCCCTCCTACGAGCAGTACTTC.

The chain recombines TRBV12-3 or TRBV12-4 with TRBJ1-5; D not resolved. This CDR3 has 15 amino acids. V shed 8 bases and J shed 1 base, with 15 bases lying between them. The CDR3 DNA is TGTGCCAGCCATCCAGTAGAGGGAAGCAATCAGCCCCAGCATTTT. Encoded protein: CASHPVEGSNQPQHF.

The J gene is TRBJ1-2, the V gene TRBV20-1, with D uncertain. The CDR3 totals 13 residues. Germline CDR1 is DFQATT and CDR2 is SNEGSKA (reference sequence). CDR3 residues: CRHGRLLNYGYTF. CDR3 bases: TGCAGACACGGACGGCTGCTTAACTATGGCTACACCTTC.

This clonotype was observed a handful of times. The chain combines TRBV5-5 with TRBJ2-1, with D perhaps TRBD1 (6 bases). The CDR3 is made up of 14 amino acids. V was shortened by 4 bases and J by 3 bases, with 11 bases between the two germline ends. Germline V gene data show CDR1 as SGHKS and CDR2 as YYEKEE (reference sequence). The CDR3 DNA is TGTGCCAGCAGCAGGAGGACAGTCTACAATGAGCAGTTCTTC. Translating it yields CASSRRTVYNEQFF. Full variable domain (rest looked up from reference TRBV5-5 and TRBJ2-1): DAGVTQSPTHLIKTRGQQVTLRCSPISGHKSVSWYQQVLGQGPQFIFQYYEKEERGRGNFPDRFSARQFPNYSSELNVNALLLGDSALYLCASSRRTVYNEQFFGPGTRLTVL.

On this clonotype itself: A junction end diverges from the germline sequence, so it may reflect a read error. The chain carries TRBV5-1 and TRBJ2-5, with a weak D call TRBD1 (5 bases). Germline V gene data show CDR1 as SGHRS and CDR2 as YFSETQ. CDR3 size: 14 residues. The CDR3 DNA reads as TGCGCCAACAGCTTGGAGCAGGGTGGAGAGACCCAGTACTTC. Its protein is CANSLEQGGETQYF.

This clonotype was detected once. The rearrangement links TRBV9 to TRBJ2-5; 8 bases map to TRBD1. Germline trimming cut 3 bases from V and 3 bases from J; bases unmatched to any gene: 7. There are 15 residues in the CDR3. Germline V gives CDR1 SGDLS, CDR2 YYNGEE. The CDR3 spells CASSAVQGVKETQYF. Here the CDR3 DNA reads TGTGCCAGCAGCGCGGTACAGGGGGTGAAAGAGACCCAGTACTTC.

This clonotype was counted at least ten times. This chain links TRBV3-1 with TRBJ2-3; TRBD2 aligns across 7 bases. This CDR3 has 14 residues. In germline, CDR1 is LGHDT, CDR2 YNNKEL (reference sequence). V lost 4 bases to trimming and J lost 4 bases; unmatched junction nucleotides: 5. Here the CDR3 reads CASSRRTSPDTQYF. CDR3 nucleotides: TGTGCCAGCAGCCGAAGGACTAGTCCAGATACGCAGTATTTT.

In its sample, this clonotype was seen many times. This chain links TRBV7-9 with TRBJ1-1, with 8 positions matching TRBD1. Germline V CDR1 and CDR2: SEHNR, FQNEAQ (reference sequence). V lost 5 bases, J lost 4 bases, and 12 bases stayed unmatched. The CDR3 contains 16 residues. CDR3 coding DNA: TGTGCCAGCAGCCCCTGGACAGGGCCTACCAGCACTGAAGCTTTCTTT. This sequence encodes CASSPWTGPTSTEAFF.

CDR3 nucleotides: TGTGCCAGCAGCCAGCGGACTAGCGGGGGGGCGGATACGCAGTATTTT. This codes for CASSQRTSGGADTQYF. This chain uses TRBV12-3 or TRBV12-4 with TRBJ2-3; 15 nucleotides match TRBD2. CDR3 length: 16 amino acids. V was clipped by 6 bases and J by 6 bases; unmatched bases: 7.

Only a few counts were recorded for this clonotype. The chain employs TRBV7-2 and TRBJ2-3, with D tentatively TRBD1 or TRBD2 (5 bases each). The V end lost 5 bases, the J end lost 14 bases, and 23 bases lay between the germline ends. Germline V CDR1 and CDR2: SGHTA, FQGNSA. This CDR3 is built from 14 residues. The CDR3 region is CASSPSHGAIELYF. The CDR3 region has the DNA TGTGCCAGCAGCCCATCGCACGGGGCAATAGAGTTGTATTTT.

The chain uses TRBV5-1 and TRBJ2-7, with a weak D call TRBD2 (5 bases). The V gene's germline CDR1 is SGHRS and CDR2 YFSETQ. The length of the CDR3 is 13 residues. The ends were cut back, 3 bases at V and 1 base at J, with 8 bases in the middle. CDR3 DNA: TGCGCCAGCAGCTCCGGGAATTCCTACGAGCAGTACTTC. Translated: CASSSGNSYEQYF. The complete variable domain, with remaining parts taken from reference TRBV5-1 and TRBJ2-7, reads KAGVTQTPRYLIKTRGQQVTLSCSPISGHRSVSWYQQTPGQGLQFLFEYFSETQRNKGNFPGRFSGRQFSNSRSEMNVSTLELGDSALYLCASSSGNSYEQYFGPGTRLTVT.

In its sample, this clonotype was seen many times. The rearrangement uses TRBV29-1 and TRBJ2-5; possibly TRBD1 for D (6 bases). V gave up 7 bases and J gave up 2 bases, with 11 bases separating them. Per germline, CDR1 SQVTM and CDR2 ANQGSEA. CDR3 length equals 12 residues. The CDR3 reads CSATQGQETQYF. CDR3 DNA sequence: TGCAGCGCCACACAGGGTCAAGAGACCCAGTACTTC.

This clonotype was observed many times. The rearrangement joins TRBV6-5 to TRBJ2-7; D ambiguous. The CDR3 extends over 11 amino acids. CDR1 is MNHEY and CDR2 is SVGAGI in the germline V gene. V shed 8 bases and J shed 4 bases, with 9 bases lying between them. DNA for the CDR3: TGTGCCAGCTTTGGCGGTTACGAGCAGTACTTC. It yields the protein CASFGGYEQYF.

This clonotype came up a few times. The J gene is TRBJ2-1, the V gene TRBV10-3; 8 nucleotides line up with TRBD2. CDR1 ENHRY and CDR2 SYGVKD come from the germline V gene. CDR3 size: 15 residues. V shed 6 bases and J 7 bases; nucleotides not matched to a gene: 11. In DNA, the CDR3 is TGTGCCATCAGGATCACAGCGGGAGTAGGGAATGAGCAGTTCTTC. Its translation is CAIRITAGVGNEQFF.